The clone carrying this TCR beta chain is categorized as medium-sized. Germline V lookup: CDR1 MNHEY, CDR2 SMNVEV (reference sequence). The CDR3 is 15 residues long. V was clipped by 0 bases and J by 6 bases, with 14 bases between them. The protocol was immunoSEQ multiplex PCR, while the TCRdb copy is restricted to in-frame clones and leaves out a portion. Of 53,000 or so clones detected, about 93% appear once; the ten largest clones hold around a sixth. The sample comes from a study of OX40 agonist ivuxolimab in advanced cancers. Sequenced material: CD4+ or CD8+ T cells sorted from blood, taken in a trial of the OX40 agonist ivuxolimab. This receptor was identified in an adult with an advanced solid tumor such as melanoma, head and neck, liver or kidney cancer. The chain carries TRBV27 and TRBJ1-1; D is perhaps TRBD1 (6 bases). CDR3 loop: CASSLSRGGGAEAFF. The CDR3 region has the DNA TGTGCCAGCAGTTTATCGAGAGGGGGTGGGGCTGAAGCTTTCTTT.